Shown below are 27 T cell receptor beta chains from a single sample sequenced in a study of blood T cell repertoires in COVID-19 (dated by TCRdb to the early 2020s). The library was prepared using the immunoSEQ multiplex PCR assay. As stored in TCRdb, this immuneACCESS dataset retains in-frame rearrangements with V and J assigned. A fraction of the clones does not appear; measured against another copy, unresolved V genes explain less than half of the discrepancy, and the remainder lacks a known reason. The sample yields 95,000 to 100,000 clones; roughly 85% were counted once. The ten largest account for around 2% of the sample. Sequences were obtained from peripheral blood. These TCRs come from a woman in her 70s with active or convalescent COVID-19.

The chain carries TRBV11-2 and TRBJ2-1; D might be TRBD1 (5 bases). The germline V gene has CDR1 SGHAT and CDR2 FQNNGV. The length of the CDR3 is 15 residues. Trimming removed 1 base from V and 9 bases from J, with 16 bases in between. The CDR3 here is CASSLVQAILGEQFF. CDR3 nucleotides: TGTGCCAGCAGCTTAGTACAGGCTATTCTGGGTGAGCAGTTCTTC.

This clone was observed a single time. The V gene is TRBV18, the J gene TRBJ2-3; D might be TRBD2 (5 bases). Germline-derived CDR1 and CDR2 are KGHSH and LQKENI. Between the trimmed V and J ends, which lost 1 base and 0 bases, there was a span of 11 bases. The CDR3 contains 16 residues. CDR3 loop: CASSPRQAASTDTQYF. CDR3 in DNA: TGTGCCAGCTCACCACGGCAAGCGGCTAGCACAGATACGCAGTATTTT. The whole variable domain, remainder taken from reference TRBV18 and TRBJ2-3, is NAGVMQNPRHLVRRRGQEARLRCSPMKGHSHVYWYRQLPEEGLKFMVYLQKENIIDESGMPKERFSAEFPKEGPSILRIQQVVRGDSAAYFCASSPRQAASTDTQYFGPGTRLTVL.

This chain uses TRBV5-6 with TRBJ1-6, with D possibly being TRBD1 (5 bases). This CDR3 contains 15 residues. The V end lost 1 base, the J end lost 9 bases, and 14 bases lay between the germline ends. CDR1 SGHDT and CDR2 YYEEEE come from the germline V gene. The chain's CDR3 is CASSLTQGGSSPLHF. The CDR3 nucleotides read TGTGCCAGCAGCTTGACGCAGGGAGGCAGTTCACCCCTCCACTTT.

This clone has just one count. The J gene is TRBJ1-5, the V gene TRBV18; D is uncertain. The CDR3 consists of 13 residues. Germline assignment: CDR1 KGHSH and CDR2 LQKENI. Trimming cost V 2 bases and J 2 bases, with 4 bases left between them. The CDR3 spells CASSPSGNQPQHF. Here the CDR3 DNA reads TGTGCCAGCTCACCAAGCGGCAATCAGCCCCAGCATTTT.

This sequence joins TRBV7-8 and TRBJ1-3; 8 bases match TRBD1. V was pared by 1 base and J by 0 bases, with 8 bases of the junction left unmatched. The CDR3 loop spans 18 amino acids. Germline assignment: CDR1 SGHVS and CDR2 FQNEAQ. The CDR3 loop reads CASSLVGGQAYSGNTIYF. CDR3 DNA: TGTGCCAGCAGCTTAGTAGGGGGACAGGCGTACTCTGGAAACACCATATATTTT.

V usage is TRBV2 and J usage is TRBJ2-1, with 13 nucleotides matching TRBD2. CDR1 is SNHLY and CDR2 is FYNNEI in the germline V gene. The CDR3 spans 13 residues. V shed 4 bases, J shed 9 bases, and the junction held 0 bases outside the gene matches. CDR3 protein: CASSGLAGGEQFF. Here the CDR3 DNA reads TGTGCCAGCAGTGGACTAGCGGGGGGTGAGCAGTTCTTC.

The rearrangement joins TRBV6-4 to TRBJ1-3; 8 bases line up with TRBD1. The germline gives CDR1 MRHNA, CDR2 SNTAGT. With V trimmed by 7 bases and J by 5 bases, 4 bases remained unmatched. CDR3 size: 13 residues. The CDR3 sequence: CASTGRGRNTIYF. CDR3 DNA sequence: TGTGCCAGCACGGGCAGGGGGCGAAACACCATATATTTT.

The chain joins TRBV3-1 (or the pseudogene TRBV3-2) to TRBJ1-2, with D perhaps matching TRBD1 (6 bases). The CDR3 sequence is 16 residues long. The V gene's germline CDR1 is LGHDT and CDR2 YNNKEL (reference sequence). Trimming cost V 4 bases and J 8 bases, with 23 bases left between them. The CDR3 DNA follows: TGTGCCAGCAGCCTTCAAGGGGGAGTCAGGGCTTACGGCTACACCTTC. This translates into CASSLQGGVRAYGYTF.

This clone was detected a few times. The genes are TRBV4-3 and TRBJ1-6; 8 positions match TRBD1. This CDR3 comprises 15 residues. Trimming removed 0 bases from V and 7 bases from J; junction bases left unmatched: 2. Germline V gene lookup returns CDR1 LGHNA and CDR2 YSLEER. The CDR3 DNA reads TGCGCCAGCAGCCAAGATTACAGGGGGAATTCACCCCTCCACTTT. This sequence encodes CASSQDYRGNSPLHF.

V is TRBV7-9 and J is TRBJ2-1; weak D call: TRBD1 (6 bases). CDR3 length equals 14 residues. Germline V gives CDR1 SEHNR, CDR2 FQNEAQ (reference sequence). V was cut by 8 bases and J by 5 bases, with 16 bases left in between. The CDR3 nucleotides read TGTGCCAGCTCTCGGTGGGACATCAACAATGAGCAGTTCTTC. Protein sequence: CASSRWDINNEQFF.

This clone was observed a few times. The chain employs TRBV2 and TRBJ1-2; the D is unclear. Per germline, CDR1 SNHLY and CDR2 FYNNEI. The CDR3 has 13 residues. The ends were cut back, 9 bases at V and 0 bases at J, with 11 bases in the middle. CDR3 sequence reads: CASSTRPNYGYTF. CDR3 in DNA: TGTGCCAGTTCGACGAGGCCTAACTATGGCTACACCTTC.

V is TRBV2 and J is TRBJ1-6; D is possibly TRBD1 (6 bases). The CDR3 is 16 amino acids. Germline V gene sequence: CDR1 SNHLY, CDR2 FYNNEI. The ends were cut back, 0 bases at V and 7 bases at J, with 13 bases in the middle. The CDR3 reads CASSEAPGGANSPLHF. DNA of the CDR3: TGTGCCAGCAGTGAAGCTCCGGGGGGGGCCAATTCACCCCTCCACTTT.

The chain links TRBV27 to TRBJ1-1; 10 bases are a match to TRBD1. Germline V gives CDR1 MNHEY, CDR2 SMNVEV (reference sequence). J lost 5 bases, V lost 3 bases, and 9 bases had no gene match. The CDR3 totals 16 residues. CDR3 in DNA: TGTGCCAGCAGTTTTTACTTGACAGGGGGCAGAACTGAAGCTTTCTTT. The encoded protein is CASSFYLTGGRTEAFF.

This rearrangement joins TRBV5-1 to TRBJ2-1, with 10 bases matching TRBD2. V lost 7 bases to trimming and J lost 5 bases; unmatched junction nucleotides: 3. Germline V lookup: CDR1 SGHRS, CDR2 YFSETQ. The CDR3 is 13 residues long. The CDR3 reads CASRTSGDNEQFF. The CDR3 nucleotides read TGCGCCAGCCGGACTAGCGGAGACAATGAGCAGTTCTTC.

The chain employs TRBV11-2 and TRBJ2-3; the match to TRBD1 covers 9 bases. Unmatched junction bases numbered 4, after V lost 4 bases and J lost 2 bases. CDR3 length equals 15 residues. Germline V CDR1 and CDR2: SGHAT, FQNNGV. CDR3 nucleotides: TGTGCCAGCAGCTGGACAGGGGTAATCACAGATACGCAGTATTTT. Its protein is CASSWTGVITDTQYF.

The chain is built from TRBV4-2 and TRBJ2-1, with 8 bases matching TRBD1. Germline CDR1 reads LGHNA; CDR2 reads YNFKEQ. The length of the CDR3 is 13 residues. Losses at the gene ends were 0 bases for V and 12 bases for J; bases not matched to a gene: 4. CDR3 protein: CASSQDPDRGQFF. The CDR3 DNA reads as TGTGCCAGCAGCCAAGATCCTGACAGGGGGCAGTTCTTC.

The V call is TRBV6-1, the J call TRBJ2-7; D perhaps matches TRBD2 (5 bases). The CDR3 contains 14 residues. Trimming cost V 2 bases and J 7 bases, with 15 bases left between them. Looked up from germline, CDR1 is MNHNS and CDR2 is SASEGT. The CDR3 DNA is TGTGCCAGCAGTGAAATAGGACTCCCTATGGAGCAGTACTTC. It codes for CASSEIGLPMEQYF.

V is TRBV30 and J is TRBJ1-2; 8 bases align to TRBD1. The CDR3 covers 14 residues. In germline, CDR1 is GTSNPN, CDR2 SVGIG (reference sequence). Trimming removed 3 bases from V and 4 bases from J; junction bases left unmatched: 7. The CDR3 DNA is TGTGCCTGGAGGTGGACAGGGTCCAGCTATGGCTACACCTTC. Its translation: CAWRWTGSSYGYTF.

The chain recombines TRBV6-6 with TRBJ2-7; 7 bases map to TRBD1. CDR3 length equals 12 residues. With V trimmed by 7 bases and J by 5 bases, 5 bases remained unmatched. Germline CDR1 MNHNY, CDR2 SVGAGI (reference sequence). The CDR3 sequence is CASTRQGNEQYF. The CDR3 DNA follows: TGTGCCAGCACGAGACAGGGAAACGAGCAGTACTTC.

This chain joins TRBV11-2 and TRBJ1-6; TRBD1 is a possible D gene (5 bases). The V gene lost 1 base and the J gene lost 8 bases, with 15 bases spanning the gap. CDR1 is SGHAT, CDR2 FQNNGV, per germline. This CDR3 comprises 16 residues. CDR3 loop: CASSLVPGSEDSPLHF. DNA of the CDR3: TGTGCCAGCAGCTTAGTGCCAGGGTCAGAGGATTCACCCCTCCACTTT.

The chain links TRBV7-9 to TRBJ1-2; D is perhaps TRBD1 (5 bases). The germline V gene encodes CDR1 SEHNR and CDR2 FQNEAQ (reference sequence). The V end was cut by 4 bases, the J end by 4 bases, with 10 bases between. This CDR3 spans 13 amino acids. As DNA, the CDR3 is TGTGCCAGCAGCTCCTGGGGGGGCTATGGCTACACCTTC. Its translation is CASSSWGGYGYTF.

This rearrangement joins TRBV1 to TRBJ1-6. TRBV1 is a documented pseudogene. The CDR3 spans 18 residues. Here the CDR3 reads CTSIQRAPLDGENSPLHF. In DNA, the CDR3 is TGCACCAGCATCCAAAGAGCACCCCTCGACGGAGAAAATTCACCCCTCCACTTT.

This clone has just one count. V gene TRBV30 combines with J gene TRBJ2-7; 7 nucleotides match TRBD1. This CDR3 is built from 12 residues. In germline, CDR1 is GTSNPN, CDR2 SVGIG (reference sequence). V trimming: 5 bases; J trimming: 2 bases; junction bases outside the gene matches: 3. The CDR3 sequence is CAWAGTAYEQYF. The CDR3 DNA sequence: TGTGCCTGGGCCGGGACAGCCTACGAGCAGTACTTC.

CDR3 protein: CASSPQGPYGYTF. DNA of the CDR3: TGTGCCAGCAGCCCACAGGGCCCCTATGGCTACACCTTC. The rearrangement links TRBV5-4 to TRBJ1-2; tentative D call: TRBD1 (6 bases). CDR1 SGHNT and CDR2 YYREEE come from the germline V gene (reference sequence). The germline V and J ends were trimmed by 4 bases and 4 bases, with 11 bases remaining between them. CDR3 length: 13 residues.

This chain joins TRBV7-2 and TRBJ1-2, with D possibly matching TRBD1 (5 bases). CDR1 SGHTA and CDR2 FQGNSA come from the germline V gene. Trimming left V 4 bases short and J 0 bases short, with 12 bases between. CDR3 size: 15 residues. CDR3 in DNA: TGTGCCAGCAGCTCCAGGGTTGGGCCTAACTATGGCTACACCTTC. This codes for CASSSRVGPNYGYTF. Supplemented by reference TRBV7-2 and TRBJ1-2, the full variable domain reads GAGVSQSPSNKVTEKGKDVELRCDPISGHTALYWYRQSLGQGLEFLIYFQGNSAPDKSGLPSDRFSAERTGGSVSTLTIQRTQQEDSAVYLCASSSRVGPNYGYTFGSGTRLTVV.

A few counts support this clone. The chain carries TRBV7-2 and TRBJ2-2; maybe TRBD2 (5 bases). Germline-derived CDR1 and CDR2 are SGHTA and FQGNSA. Trimming removed 1 base from V and 3 bases from J, with 9 bases in between. The CDR3 covers 15 residues. DNA for the CDR3: TGTGCCAGCAGCTTAGTCGGGGAATACACCGGGGAGCTGTTTTTT. Translated, it gives CASSLVGEYTGELFF.

The chain has TRBV5-6 and TRBJ2-5; weak D call: TRBD2 (6 bases). Trimming removed 1 base from V and 5 bases from J, with 9 bases in between. This CDR3 spans 13 amino acids. Per germline, CDR1 SGHDT and CDR2 YYEEEE. The CDR3 bases are TGTGCCAGCAGCTTGCTCGGGGGTGAGACCCAGTACTTC. Translated: CASSLLGGETQYF.